These 2 T cell receptor beta chains came from one sample sequenced in a study of glioma-infiltrating T cells. Amplification of TCR alpha and beta CDR3 regions from RNA used iRepertoire nested multiplex PCR. MiXCR, applied by TCRdb to the multiplex PCR reads, yields one record per CDR3 protein. The sample lists around 190,000 distinct CDR3 sequences, over 40% seen once, with roughly 5.2% in the top ten. The sequenced sample was glioma tissue, nonneoplastic brain tissue, or PBMCs (not recorded which). The receptors were gathered from a human donor with low-grade glioma or glioblastoma, undergoing nonglioma brain surgery, or in good health (not recorded which).

There are a few counts of this clonotype. V and J are TRBV14 and TRBJ2-1; D is undetermined. Per the germline V gene, CDR1 is SGHDN and CDR2 is FVKESK. V lost 2 bases and J lost 0, with 17 bases in between. This CDR3 has 18 residues. The CDR3 DNA reads TGTGCCAGCAGCCAACGGACGGCACCGCTTACCTCCTACAATGAGCAGTTCTTC. As protein: CASSQRTAPLTSYNEQFF.

A word on this clonotype: It may be a read error: a sequence one base away is much more abundant. The V and J genes are TRBV6-2 or TRBV6-3 and TRBJ2-1; 8 positions agree with TRBD1. The CDR3 is made up of 18 amino acids. Germline lookup yields CDR1 MNHEY and CDR2 SVGEGT. J was trimmed by 4 bases and V by 3 bases; bases with no gene match: 14. CDR3 amino acids: CASSYSDREIQTYNEQFF. The CDR3 nucleotides read TGTGCCAGCAGTTATTCGGACAGGGAGATACAAACTTACAATGAGCAGTTCTTC.